Detailed here is one TCR beta chain. Trimming took off 4 bases at V and 1 base at J, with 11 bases between the two ends. Looked up from germline, CDR1 is SGHRS and CDR2 is YFSETQ. This CDR3 region has 14 residues. This sample stems from a study of T cell changes during pregnancy in multiple sclerosis. Generated by immunoSEQ multiplex PCR, the TCRdb table keeps only in-frame clones and is missing some. The sample consists of some 27,000 clones, approximately 91% of them appearing once. This chain links TRBV5-1 with TRBJ1-1, with D perhaps TRBD1 (5 bases). This specimen was CD8+ T cells from peripheral blood mononuclear cells, taken before pregnancy. The sequence derives from a female donor with multiple sclerosis, enrolled in a pregnancy study. This CDR3 is CASSAAGRNTEAFF. The CDR3 DNA follows: TGCGCCAGCAGCGCCGCGGGACGGAACACTGAAGCTTTCTTT.